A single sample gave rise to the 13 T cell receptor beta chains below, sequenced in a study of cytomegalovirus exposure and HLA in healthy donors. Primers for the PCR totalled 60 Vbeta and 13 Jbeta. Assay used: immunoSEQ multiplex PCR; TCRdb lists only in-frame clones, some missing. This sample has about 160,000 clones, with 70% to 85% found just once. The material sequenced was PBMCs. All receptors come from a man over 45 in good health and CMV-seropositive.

The CDR3 DNA follows: TGTGCCAGCAGTTGGACTCGAGACAATGAGCAGTTCTTC. Amino acid sequence: CASSWTRDNEQFF. The chain links TRBV6-5 to TRBJ2-1; D possibly corresponds to TRBD2 (5 bases). With 4 bases removed from V and 5 bases from J, the gap between germline ends came to 9 bases. This CDR3 region has 13 residues. Germline V gene lookup returns CDR1 MNHEY and CDR2 SVGAGI.

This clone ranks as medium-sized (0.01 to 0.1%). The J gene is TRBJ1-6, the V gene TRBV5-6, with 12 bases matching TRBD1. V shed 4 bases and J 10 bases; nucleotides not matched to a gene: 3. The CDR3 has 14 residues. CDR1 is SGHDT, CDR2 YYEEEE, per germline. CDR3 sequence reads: CASSPGTGGSPLHF. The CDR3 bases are TGTGCCAGCAGCCCTGGGACAGGGGGCTCACCCCTCCACTTT.

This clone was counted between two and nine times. CDR3 DNA sequence: TGTGCCAGCAGTTTAGGGACAGGGATCGCTACGCAGTATTTT. This codes for CASSLGTGIATQYF. The chain combines TRBV28 with TRBJ2-3, with 9 bases aligning to TRBD1. The CDR3 is 14 amino acids. V gave up 2 bases and J gave up 8 bases; unmatched junction bases: 5. From germline, CDR1 is MDHEN and CDR2 SYDVKM. The full variable domain, rest sourced from reference TRBV28 and TRBJ2-3, is DVKVTQSSRYLVKRTGEKVFLECVQDMDHENMFWYRQDPGLGLRLIYFSYDVKMKEKGDIPEGYSVSREKKERFSLILESASTNQTSMYLCASSLGTGIATQYFGPGTRLTVL.

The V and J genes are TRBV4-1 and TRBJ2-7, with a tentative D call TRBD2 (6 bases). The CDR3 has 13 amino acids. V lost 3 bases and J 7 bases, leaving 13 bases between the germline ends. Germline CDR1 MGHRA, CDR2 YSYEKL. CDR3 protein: CASSHILGREQYF. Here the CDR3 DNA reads TGCGCCAGCAGCCACATCCTTGGGAGGGAGCAGTACTTC.

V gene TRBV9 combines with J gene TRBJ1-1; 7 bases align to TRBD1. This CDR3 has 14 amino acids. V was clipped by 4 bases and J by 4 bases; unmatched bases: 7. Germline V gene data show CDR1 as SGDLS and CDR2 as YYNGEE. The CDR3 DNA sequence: TGTGCCAGCAGCTCCCTCACAGGGGCCACTGAAGCTTTCTTT. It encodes CASSSLTGATEAFF.

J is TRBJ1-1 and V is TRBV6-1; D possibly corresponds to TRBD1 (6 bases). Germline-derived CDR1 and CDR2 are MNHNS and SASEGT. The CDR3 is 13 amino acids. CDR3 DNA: TGTGTAATTGGGGACACCCGGAACACTGAAGCTTTCTTT. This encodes CVIGDTRNTEAFF.

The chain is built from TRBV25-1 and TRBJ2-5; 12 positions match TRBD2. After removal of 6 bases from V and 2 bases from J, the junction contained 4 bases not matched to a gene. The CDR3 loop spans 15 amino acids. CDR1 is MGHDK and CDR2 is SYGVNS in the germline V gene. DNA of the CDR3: TGTGCCAGCAGCGGACTAGCGGGGCGGCAAGAGACCCAGTACTTC. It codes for CASSGLAGRQETQYF.

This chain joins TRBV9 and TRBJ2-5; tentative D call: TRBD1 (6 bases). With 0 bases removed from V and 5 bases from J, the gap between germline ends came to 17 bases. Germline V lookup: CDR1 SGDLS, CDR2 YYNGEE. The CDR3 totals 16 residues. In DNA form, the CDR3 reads TGTGCCAGCAGCGTAGGGCAACAGGGAGTTTCGGAGACCCAGTACTTC. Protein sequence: CASSVGQQGVSETQYF.

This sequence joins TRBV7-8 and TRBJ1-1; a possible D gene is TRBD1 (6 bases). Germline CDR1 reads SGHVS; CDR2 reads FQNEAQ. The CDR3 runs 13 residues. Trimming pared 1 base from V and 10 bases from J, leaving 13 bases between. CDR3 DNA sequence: TGTGCCAGCAGCTTAGTGGCAGGGGTTTCAGCTTTCTTT. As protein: CASSLVAGVSAFF.

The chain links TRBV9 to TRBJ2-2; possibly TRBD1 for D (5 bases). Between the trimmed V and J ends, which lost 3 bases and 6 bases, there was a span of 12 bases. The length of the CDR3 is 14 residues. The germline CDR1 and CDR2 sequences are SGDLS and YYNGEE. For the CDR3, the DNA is TGTGCCAGCAGCGGGGCGCTAGGGGCCGGGGAGCTGTTTTTT. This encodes CASSGALGAGELFF.

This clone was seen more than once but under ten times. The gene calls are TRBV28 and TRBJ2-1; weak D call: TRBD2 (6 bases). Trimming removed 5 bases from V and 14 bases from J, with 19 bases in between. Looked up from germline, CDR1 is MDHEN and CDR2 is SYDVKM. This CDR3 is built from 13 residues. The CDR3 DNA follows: TGTGCCAGCAGTATCGCCCCCGGGAGAAGAAAGTTCTTC. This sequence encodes CASSIAPGRRKFF. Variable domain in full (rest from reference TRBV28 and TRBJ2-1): DVKVTQSSRYLVKRTGEKVFLECVQDMDHENMFWYRQDPGLGLRLIYFSYDVKMKEKGDIPEGYSVSREKKERFSLILESASTNQTSMYLCASSIAPGRRKFFGPGTRLTVL.

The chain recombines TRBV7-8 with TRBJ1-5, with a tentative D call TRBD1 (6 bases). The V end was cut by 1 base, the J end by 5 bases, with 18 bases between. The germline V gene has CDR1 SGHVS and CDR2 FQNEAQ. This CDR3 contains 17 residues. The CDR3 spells CASSLGRRGQRDQPQHF. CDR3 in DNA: TGTGCCAGCAGCTTAGGTCGCAGGGGTCAAAGGGATCAGCCCCAGCATTTT.

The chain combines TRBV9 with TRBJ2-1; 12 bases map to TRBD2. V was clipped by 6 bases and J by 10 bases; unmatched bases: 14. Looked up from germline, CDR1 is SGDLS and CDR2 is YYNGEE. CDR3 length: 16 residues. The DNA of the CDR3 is TGTGCCAGCAAGCCCTTCCCTAGCGGGGGGGCCTTGGAGCAGTTCTTC. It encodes CASKPFPSGGALEQFF. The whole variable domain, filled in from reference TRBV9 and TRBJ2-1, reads DSGVTQTPKHLITATGQRVTLRCSPRSGDLSVYWYQQSLDQGLQFLIQYYNGEERAKGNILERFSAQQFPDLHSELNLSSLELGDSALYFCASKPFPSGGALEQFFGPGTRLTVL.